This is a list of T cell receptor beta chains from one sample in a study of T-cell reconstitution after alpha-beta-depleted transplantation in children. TCRdb recomputed calls from the PCR reads with MiXCR, one row per CDR3 protein. The data contain about 580,000 distinct CDR3 sequences, roughly 23% of them singletons. The sample here was PBMCs, mostly from graft donor cells, taken 360 days after TCRalphabeta/CD19-depleted stem cell transplant. The receptors shown here come from a boy under two years old who had a stem cell transplant for acute myeloid leukemia, so the T cells may come from the graft donor. CDR3s leave out the opening cysteine and the closing phenylalanine or tryptophan.

CDR3 length: 12; V gene: TRBV27; J gene: TRBJ1-6; CDR3 protein: ASSSFPIGETLH
CDR3 length: 9; V gene: TRBV20-1; J gene: TRBJ2-1; CDR3 protein: SASRDREQF
CDR3 length: 13; V gene: TRBV7-9; J gene: TRBJ2-7; CDR3 protein: ASSLDGMPAYEQY
CDR3 length: 13; V gene: TRBV10-3; J gene: TRBJ2-3; CDR3 protein: AITSGQRGTDTQY
CDR3 length: 12; V gene: TRBV18; J gene: TRBJ1-4; CDR3 protein: ASSTGTGFEKLF
CDR3 length: 10; V gene: TRBV10-3; J gene: TRBJ2-5; CDR3 protein: AISEPLKTQY
CDR3 length: 14; V gene: TRBV9; J gene: TRBJ2-1; CDR3 protein: ASSVVGEGFYNEQF
CDR3 length: 13; V gene: TRBV20-1; J gene: TRBJ1-1; CDR3 protein: SAPGVQERDTEAF
CDR3 length: 13; V gene: TRBV18; J gene: TRBJ2-7; CDR3 protein: ASSPPNTGGYEQY
CDR3 length: 14; V gene: TRBV7-8; J gene: TRBJ2-1; CDR3 protein: ASSQEPGLGYNEQF
CDR3 length: 10; V gene: TRBV2; J gene: TRBJ2-5; CDR3 protein: ARRQTQETQY
CDR3 length: 9; V gene: TRBV2; J gene: TRBJ2-3; CDR3 protein: ASMGRDTQY
CDR3 length: 12; V gene: TRBV6-5; J gene: TRBJ1-2; CDR3 protein: ASGWDRGYYGYT
CDR3 length: 14; V gene: TRBV11-2; J gene: TRBJ2-5; CDR3 protein: ASSLGYESPQETQY
CDR3 length: 13; V gene: TRBV7-8; J gene: TRBJ1-2; CDR3 protein: ASSTTDQKYDGYT
CDR3 length: 11; V gene: TRBV12-3/TRBV12-4; J gene: TRBJ2-5; CDR3 protein: ASSPKVVETQY
CDR3 length: 13; V gene: TRBV7-2; J gene: TRBJ2-1; CDR3 protein: ASRQKVGGYNEQF
CDR3 length: 12; V gene: TRBV6-1; J gene: TRBJ2-7; CDR3 protein: ASTIGQWAGEQY
CDR3 length: 14; V gene: TRBV12-3/TRBV12-4; J gene: TRBJ2-2; CDR3 protein: ASSPTGRVNTGELF
CDR3 length: 12; V gene: TRBV6-1; J gene: TRBJ1-5; CDR3 protein: ASSPLEGDQPQH
CDR3 length: 13; V gene: TRBV20-1; J gene: TRBJ2-2; CDR3 protein: SARGQGQNTGELF
CDR3 length: 11; V gene: TRBV25-1; J gene: TRBJ2-2; CDR3 protein: ASSASDRGELF
CDR3 length: 11; V gene: TRBV28; J gene: TRBJ2-5; CDR3 protein: ASKTGGEGTQY
CDR3 length: 14; V gene: TRBV12-3/TRBV12-4; J gene: TRBJ2-3; CDR3 protein: ASSLIPAGYADTQY
CDR3 length: 11; V gene: TRBV20-1; J gene: TRBJ2-5; CDR3 protein: SASLRDGETQY
CDR3 length: 12; V gene: TRBV20-1; J gene: TRBJ1-4; CDR3 protein: SGTHPDFNEKLF
CDR3 length: 11; V gene: TRBV7-2; J gene: TRBJ1-2; CDR3 protein: ASSRDRNYGYT
CDR3 length: 12; V gene: TRBV20-1; J gene: TRBJ1-4; CDR3 protein: SASHRATNEKLF
CDR3 length: 10; V gene: TRBV20-1; J gene: TRBJ2-5; CDR3 protein: SALSAWETQY
CDR3 length: 14; V gene: TRBV20-1; J gene: TRBJ1-3; CDR3 protein: SARGGTSPGGNTIY
CDR3 length: 13; V gene: TRBV20-1; J gene: TRBJ1-5; CDR3 protein: SASILGFNDQPQH
CDR3 length: 12; V gene: TRBV10-3; J gene: TRBJ1-4; CDR3 protein: AISPNAPNEKLF
CDR3 length: 13; V gene: TRBV25-1; J gene: TRBJ2-2; CDR3 protein: ASSDVGFFTGELF
CDR3 length: 12; V gene: TRBV27; J gene: TRBJ2-2; CDR3 protein: ASRDRVVAGELF
CDR3 length: 13; V gene: TRBV12-3/TRBV12-4; J gene: TRBJ2-2; CDR3 protein: ASSFGGLNTGELF
CDR3 length: 11; V gene: TRBV2; J gene: TRBJ1-2; CDR3 protein: ASKLVQNYGYT